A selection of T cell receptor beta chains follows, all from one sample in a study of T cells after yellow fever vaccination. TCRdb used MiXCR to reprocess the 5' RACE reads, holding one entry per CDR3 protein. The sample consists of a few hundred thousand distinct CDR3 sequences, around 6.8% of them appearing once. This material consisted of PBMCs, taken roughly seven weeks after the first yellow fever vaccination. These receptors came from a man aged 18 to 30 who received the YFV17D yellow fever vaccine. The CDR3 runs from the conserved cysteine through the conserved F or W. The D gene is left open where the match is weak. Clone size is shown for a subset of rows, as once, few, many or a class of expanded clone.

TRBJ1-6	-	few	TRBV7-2	CASSFTGNNSPLHF	TGTGCCAGCAGCTTCACCGGGAACAATTCACCCCTCCACTTT
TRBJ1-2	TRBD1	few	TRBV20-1	CSARGSTGGGTYGYTF	TGCAGTGCTAGAGGGTCAACAGGGGGTGGGACATACGGCTACACCTTC
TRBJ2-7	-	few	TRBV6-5	CASSYSFQGPKDEQYF	TGTGCCAGCAGTTACTCCTTTCAGGGCCCCAAGGACGAGCAGTACTTC
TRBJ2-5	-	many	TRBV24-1	CATSDFRGETQYF	TGTGCCACCAGTGATTTCCGTGGGGAGACCCAGTACTTC
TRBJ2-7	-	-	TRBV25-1	CASSEYRSPAWEQYF	TGTGCCAGCAGTGAATACCGATCGCCCGCGTGGGAGCAGTACTTC
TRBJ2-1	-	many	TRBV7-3	CASSPQGYNEQFF	TGTGCCAGCAGCCCGCAGGGGTACAATGAGCAGTTCTTC
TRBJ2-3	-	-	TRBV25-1	CASSPLGLISTDTQYF	TGTGCCAGCAGCCCCCTCGGTTTAATCAGCACAGATACGCAGTATTTT
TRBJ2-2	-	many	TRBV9	CASSVSLPTGELFF	TGTGCCAGCAGCGTTTCCCTTCCGACCGGGGAGCTGTTTTTT
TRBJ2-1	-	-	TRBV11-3	CASSPDGVWDEQFF	TGTGCCAGCAGCCCGGACGGGGTTTGGGATGAGCAGTTCTTC
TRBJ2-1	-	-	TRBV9	CASSPPPDGSSGEQFF	TGTGCCAGCAGCCCCCCCCCGGACGGATCATCGGGTGAGCAGTTCTTC
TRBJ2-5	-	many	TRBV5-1	CASSRVQETQYF	TGCGCCAGCAGCCGGGTCCAAGAGACCCAGTACTTC
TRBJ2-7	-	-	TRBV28	CASSLRQGEQYF	TGTGCCAGCAGTTTAAGGCAGGGTGAGCAGTACTTC
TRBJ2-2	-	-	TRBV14	CASSHWKSPNTGELFF	TGTGCCAGCAGCCATTGGAAAAGCCCGAACACCGGGGAGCTGTTTTTT
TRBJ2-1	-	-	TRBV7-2	CASSLTPLARGNEQFF	TGTGCCAGCAGCTTAACGCCTCTCGCGAGGGGCAATGAGCAGTTCTTC
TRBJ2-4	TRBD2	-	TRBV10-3	CAIRKGLGSVQYF	TGTGCCATCAGAAAGGGACTAGGTAGCGTTCAGTACTTC
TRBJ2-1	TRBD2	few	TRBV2	CASLSTSGANEQFF	TGTGCCAGCCTCTCGACTAGCGGGGCCAATGAGCAGTTCTTC
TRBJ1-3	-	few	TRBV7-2	CASSLGWGNTIYF	TGTGCCAGCAGCTTAGGCTGGGGAAACACCATATATTTT
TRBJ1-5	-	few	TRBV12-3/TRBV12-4	CASSPPGMSNQPQHF	TGTGCCAGCAGTCCCCCGGGGATGAGCAATCAGCCCCAGCATTTT
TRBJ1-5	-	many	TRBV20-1	CSAHGSNQPQHF	TGCAGTGCTCACGGGAGCAATCAGCCCCAGCATTTT
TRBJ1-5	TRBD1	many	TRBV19	CASGEEAGGLNQPQHF	TGTGCCAGCGGGGAGGAGGCAGGGGGCTTAAATCAGCCCCAGCATTTT
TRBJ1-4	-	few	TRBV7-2	CASSLALQATNEKLFF	TGTGCCAGCAGCTTAGCGCTGCAGGCAACTAATGAAAAACTGTTTTTT
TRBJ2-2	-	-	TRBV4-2	CASGDNTGELFF	TGTGCCAGCGGAGACAACACCGGGGAGCTGTTTTTT
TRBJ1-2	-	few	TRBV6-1	CASSMGGQYGYTF	TGTGCCAGCAGTATGGGGGGTCAATATGGCTACACCTTC
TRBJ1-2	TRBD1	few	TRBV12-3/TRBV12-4	CASSWDRHFYGYTF	TGTGCCAGCAGTTGGGACAGACACTTCTATGGCTACACCTTC
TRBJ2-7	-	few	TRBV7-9	CASSFVSSYEQYF	TGTGCCAGCAGCTTTGTGAGCTCCTACGAGCAGTACTTC
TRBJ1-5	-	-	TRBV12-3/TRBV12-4	CASSLDWNQPQHF	TGTGCCAGCAGTTTAGATTGGAATCAGCCCCAGCATTTT
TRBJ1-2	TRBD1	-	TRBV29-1	CSVSRTGGNTF	TGCAGCGTTTCCAGGACAGGGGGAAACACCTTC
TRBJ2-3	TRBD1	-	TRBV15	CATSTVGTGADTQYF	TGTGCCACCAGCACCGTGGGGACAGGGGCAGATACGCAGTATTTT
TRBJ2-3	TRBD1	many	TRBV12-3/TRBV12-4	CASIYGQATDTQYF	TGTGCCAGCATATACGGACAGGCCACAGATACGCAGTATTTT
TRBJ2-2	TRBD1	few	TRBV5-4	CASSHTGTGNTGELFF	TGTGCCAGCAGCCACACCGGGACAGGGAACACCGGGGAGCTGTTTTTT
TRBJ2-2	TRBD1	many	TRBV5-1	CASSFGDSTGELFF	TGCGCCAGCAGCTTTGGGGACAGCACCGGGGAGCTGTTTTTT
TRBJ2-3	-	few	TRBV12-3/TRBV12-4	CASRSGLLNTQYF	TGTGCCAGCCGGTCGGGCCTGCTGAATACGCAGTATTTT
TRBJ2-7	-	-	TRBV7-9	CASSLGKGLAEQYF	TGTGCCAGCAGCTTAGGGAAGGGGTTGGCCGAGCAGTACTTC
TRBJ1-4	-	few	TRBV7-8	CASSSRGFHNEKLFF	TGTGCCAGCAGCTCCAGGGGATTCCATAATGAAAAACTGTTTTTT
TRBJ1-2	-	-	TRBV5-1	CASSFQASLGTPYRNGYTF	TGCGCCAGCAGCTTTCAGGCTAGTCTGGGCACACCGTACCGGAATGGCTACACCTTC
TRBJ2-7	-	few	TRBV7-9	CASSPIGVYEQYF	TGTGCCAGCAGCCCCATCGGGGTCTACGAGCAGTACTTC
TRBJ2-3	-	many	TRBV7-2	CASSWGPGEDTQYF	TGTGCCAGCAGCTGGGGGCCAGGTGAAGATACGCAGTATTTT
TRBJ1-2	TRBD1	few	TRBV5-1	CASREGTGFDGYTF	TGCGCCAGCAGGGAAGGGACAGGGTTTGATGGCTACACCTTC
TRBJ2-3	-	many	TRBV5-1	CASSLGQVTDTQYF	TGCGCCAGCAGCTTGGGACAGGTCACAGATACGCAGTATTTT
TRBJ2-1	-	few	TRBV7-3	CASSPRGGAGPYNEQFF	TGTGCCAGCAGCCCCAGGGGCGGGGCCGGGCCCTACAATGAGCAGTTCTTC
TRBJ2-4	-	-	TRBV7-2	CASSPPMRRQAKDIQYF	TGTGCCAGCAGCCCCCCCATGCGTCGACAGGCGAAGGACATTCAGTACTTC
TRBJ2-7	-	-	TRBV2	CASSLRTGPDEQYF	TGTGCCAGCAGCTTACGGACGGGTCCAGACGAGCAGTACTTC
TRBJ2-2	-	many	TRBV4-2	CASSQGGRNAGELFF	TGTGCCAGCAGCCAAGGGGGGAGGAACGCCGGGGAGCTGTTTTTT
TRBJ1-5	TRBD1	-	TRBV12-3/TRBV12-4	CASIGTGRNQPQHF	TGTGCCAGCATCGGGACAGGGAGGAATCAGCCCCAGCATTTT
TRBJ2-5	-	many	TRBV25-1	CASSERSNPAKETQYF	TGTGCCAGCAGTGAACGCAGCAATCCCGCGAAAGAGACCCAGTACTTC
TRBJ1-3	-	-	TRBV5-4	CASSSPNSGNTIYF	TGTGCCAGCAGCTCCCCGAACTCTGGAAACACCATATATTTT
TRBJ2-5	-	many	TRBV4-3	CASSQDWRETQYF	TGCGCCAGCAGCCAAGATTGGCGGGAGACCCAGTACTTC
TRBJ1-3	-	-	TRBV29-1	CSGRGAGNTIYF	TGCAGCGGGCGCGGGGCTGGAAACACCATATATTTT
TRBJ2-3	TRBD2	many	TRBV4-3	CASSQDAGGTDTQYF	TGCGCCAGCAGCCAAGACGCGGGGGGGACAGATACGCAGTATTTT
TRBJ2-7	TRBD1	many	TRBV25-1	CASSRWTGGYNEQYF	TGTGCCAGCAGCCGCTGGACAGGGGGCTACAACGAGCAGTACTTC
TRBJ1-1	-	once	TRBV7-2	CASSFGGITEAFF	TGTGCCAGCAGCTTCGGGGGAATCACTGAAGCTTTCTTT
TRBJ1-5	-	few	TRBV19	CASSIFAGGNQPQHF	TGTGCCAGTAGTATATTCGCCGGGGGCAATCAGCCCCAGCATTTT
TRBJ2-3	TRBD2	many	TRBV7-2	CASSPKTSAWGTDTQYF	TGTGCCAGCAGCCCGAAGACTAGCGCATGGGGCACAGATACGCAGTATTTT
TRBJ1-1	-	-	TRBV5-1	CASSSGATTEAFF	TGCGCCAGCAGCTCGGGGGCCACCACTGAAGCTTTCTTT